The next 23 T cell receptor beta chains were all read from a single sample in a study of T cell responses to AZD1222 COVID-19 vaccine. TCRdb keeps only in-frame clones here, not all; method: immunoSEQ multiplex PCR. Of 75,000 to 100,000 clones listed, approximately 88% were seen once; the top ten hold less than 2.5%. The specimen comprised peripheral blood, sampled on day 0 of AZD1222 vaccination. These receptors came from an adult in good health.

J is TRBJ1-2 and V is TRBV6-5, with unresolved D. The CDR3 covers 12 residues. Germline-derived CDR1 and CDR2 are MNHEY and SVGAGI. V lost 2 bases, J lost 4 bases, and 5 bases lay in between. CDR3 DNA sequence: TGTGCCAGCAGTTACCGGCCCTATGGCTACACCTTC. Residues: CASSYRPYGYTF.

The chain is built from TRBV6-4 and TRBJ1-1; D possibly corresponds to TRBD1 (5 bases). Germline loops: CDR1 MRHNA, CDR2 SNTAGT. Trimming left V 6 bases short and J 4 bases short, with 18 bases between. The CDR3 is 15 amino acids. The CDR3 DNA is TGTGCCAGCAGGCCCGAGGAGGGGTCGGGCACTGAAGCTTTCTTT. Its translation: CASRPEEGSGTEAFF.

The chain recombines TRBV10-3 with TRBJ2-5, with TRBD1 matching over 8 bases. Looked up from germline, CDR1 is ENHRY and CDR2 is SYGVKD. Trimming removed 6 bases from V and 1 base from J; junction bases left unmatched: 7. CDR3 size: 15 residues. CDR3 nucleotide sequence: TGTGCCATCAGGGAGACAGGGGTTGGCCAAGAGACCCAGTACTTC. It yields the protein CAIRETGVGQETQYF.

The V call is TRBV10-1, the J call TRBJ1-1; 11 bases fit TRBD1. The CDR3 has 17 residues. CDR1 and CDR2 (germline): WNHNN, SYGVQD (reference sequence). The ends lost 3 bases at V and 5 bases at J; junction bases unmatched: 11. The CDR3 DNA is TGCGCCAGCAGTGACTTCCCGGACAGGGGGCAAGGAACTGAAGCTTTCTTT. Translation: CASSDFPDRGQGTEAFF.

The CDR3 nucleotides read TGTGCCAGCAGTGAAACGCCAAAGACAGGGGGATGGAATCAGCCCCAGCATTTT. Translating it yields CASSETPKTGGWNQPQHF. The chain couples TRBV2 to TRBJ1-5; 9 bases fit TRBD1. This CDR3 is 18 amino acids long. In germline, CDR1 is SNHLY, CDR2 FYNNEI. The V gene end was trimmed by 2 bases and the J gene end by 4 bases; junction bases not matched to a gene: 12.

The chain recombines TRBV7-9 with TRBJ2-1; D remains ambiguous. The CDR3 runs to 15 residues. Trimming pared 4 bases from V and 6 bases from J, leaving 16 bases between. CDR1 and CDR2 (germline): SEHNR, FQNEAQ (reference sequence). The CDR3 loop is CASSYRASFSNEQFF. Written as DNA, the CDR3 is TGTGCCAGCAGCTACCGGGCCTCCTTCAGCAATGAGCAGTTCTTC.

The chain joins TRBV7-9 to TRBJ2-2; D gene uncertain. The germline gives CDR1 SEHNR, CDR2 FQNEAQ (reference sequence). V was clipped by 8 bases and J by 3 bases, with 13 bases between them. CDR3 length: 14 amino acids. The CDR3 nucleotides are TGTGCCAGCCCTAGGCAGACCCACACCGGGGAGCTGTTTTTT. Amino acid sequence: CASPRQTHTGELFF.

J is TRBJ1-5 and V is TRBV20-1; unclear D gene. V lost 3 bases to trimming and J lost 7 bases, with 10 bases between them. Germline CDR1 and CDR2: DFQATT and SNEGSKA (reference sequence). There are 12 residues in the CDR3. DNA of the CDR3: TGCAGTGCTAGTAACCCCAGGCAGCCCCAGCATTTT. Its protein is CSASNPRQPQHF.

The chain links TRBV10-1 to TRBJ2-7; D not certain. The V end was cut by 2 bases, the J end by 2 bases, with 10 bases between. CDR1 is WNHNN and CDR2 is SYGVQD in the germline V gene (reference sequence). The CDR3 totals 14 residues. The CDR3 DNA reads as TGCGCCAGCAGTGAGGGGCGTTTTGCCTACGAGCAGTACTTC. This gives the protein CASSEGRFAYEQYF.

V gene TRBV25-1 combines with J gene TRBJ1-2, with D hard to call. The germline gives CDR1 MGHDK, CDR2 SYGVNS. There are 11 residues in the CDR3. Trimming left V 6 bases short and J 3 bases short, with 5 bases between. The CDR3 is CASRWDYGYTF. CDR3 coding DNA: TGTGCCAGCAGGTGGGACTATGGCTACACCTTC.

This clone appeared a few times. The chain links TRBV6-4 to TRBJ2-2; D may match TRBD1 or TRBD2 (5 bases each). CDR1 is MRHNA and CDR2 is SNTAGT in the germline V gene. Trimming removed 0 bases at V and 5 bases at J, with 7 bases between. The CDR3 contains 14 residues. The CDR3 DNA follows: TGTGCCAGCAGTGACTCGGGGGAGACCGGGGAGCTGTTTTTT. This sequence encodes CASSDSGETGELFF.

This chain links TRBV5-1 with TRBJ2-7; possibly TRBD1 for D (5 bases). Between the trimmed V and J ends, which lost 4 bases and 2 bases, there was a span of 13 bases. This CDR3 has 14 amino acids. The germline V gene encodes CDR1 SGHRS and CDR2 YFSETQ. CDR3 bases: TGCGCCAGCAGCACGGACATGTATCCCTACGAGCAGTACTTC. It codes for CASSTDMYPYEQYF.

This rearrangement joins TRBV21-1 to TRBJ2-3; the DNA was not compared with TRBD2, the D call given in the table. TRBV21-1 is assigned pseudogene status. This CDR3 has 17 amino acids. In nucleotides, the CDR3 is TGTGCCAGCAGCAAAGGGGGACTAGCGGCAAACACAGATACGCAGTATTTT. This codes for CASSKGGLAANTDTQYF.

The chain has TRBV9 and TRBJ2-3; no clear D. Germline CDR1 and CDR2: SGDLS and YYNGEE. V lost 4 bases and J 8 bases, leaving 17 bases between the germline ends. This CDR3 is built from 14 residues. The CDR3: CASSPRHQQGTQYF. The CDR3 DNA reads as TGTGCCAGCAGCCCCAGACACCAGCAAGGTACGCAGTATTTT.

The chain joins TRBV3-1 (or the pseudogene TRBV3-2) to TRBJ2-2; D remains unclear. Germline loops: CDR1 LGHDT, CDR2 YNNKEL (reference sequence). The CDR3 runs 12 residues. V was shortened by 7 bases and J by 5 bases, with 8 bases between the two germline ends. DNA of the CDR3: TGTGCCAGCAAGGCTATGACCGGGGAGCTGTTTTTT. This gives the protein CASKAMTGELFF.

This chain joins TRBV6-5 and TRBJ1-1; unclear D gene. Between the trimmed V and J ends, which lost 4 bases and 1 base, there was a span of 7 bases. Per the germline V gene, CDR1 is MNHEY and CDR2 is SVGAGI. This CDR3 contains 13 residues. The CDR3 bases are TGTGCCAGCAGTTTGGAAAAGAACACTGAAGCTTTCTTT. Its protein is CASSLEKNTEAFF.

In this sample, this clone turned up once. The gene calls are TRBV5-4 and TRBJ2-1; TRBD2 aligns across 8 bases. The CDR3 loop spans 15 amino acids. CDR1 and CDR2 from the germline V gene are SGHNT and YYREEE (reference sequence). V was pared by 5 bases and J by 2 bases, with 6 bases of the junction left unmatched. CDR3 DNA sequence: TGTGCCAGCAGTGAAAGCGGGAGAACCTACAATGAGCAGTTCTTC. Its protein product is CASSESGRTYNEQFF. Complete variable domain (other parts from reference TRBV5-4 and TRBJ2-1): ETGVTQSPTHLIKTRGQQVTLRCSSQSGHNTVSWYQQALGQGPQFIFQYYREEENGRGNFPPRFSGLQFPNYSSELNVNALELDDSALYLCASSESGRTYNEQFFGPGTRLTVL.

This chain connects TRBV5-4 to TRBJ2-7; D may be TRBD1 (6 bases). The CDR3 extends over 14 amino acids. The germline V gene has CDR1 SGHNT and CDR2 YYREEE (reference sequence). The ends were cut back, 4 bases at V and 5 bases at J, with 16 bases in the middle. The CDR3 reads CASSPGVGWDEQYF. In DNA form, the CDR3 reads TGTGCCAGCAGCCCAGGGGTTGGGTGGGACGAGCAGTACTTC.

CDR3 protein: CASSFEGYTIYF. In nucleotides, the CDR3 is TGTGCCAGCAGTTTTGAGGGTTACACCATATATTTT. The V gene is TRBV12-3 or TRBV12-4, the J gene TRBJ1-3; D remains ambiguous. V lost 3 bases and J 8 bases, leaving 8 bases between the germline ends. This CDR3 contains 12 residues.

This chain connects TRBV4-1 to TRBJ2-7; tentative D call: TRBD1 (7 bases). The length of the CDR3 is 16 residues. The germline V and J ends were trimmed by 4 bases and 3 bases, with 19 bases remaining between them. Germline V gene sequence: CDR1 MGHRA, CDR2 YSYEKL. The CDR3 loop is CASSLQEGARYYEQYF. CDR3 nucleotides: TGCGCCAGCAGCCTCCAGGAGGGGGCTAGATACTACGAGCAGTACTTC.

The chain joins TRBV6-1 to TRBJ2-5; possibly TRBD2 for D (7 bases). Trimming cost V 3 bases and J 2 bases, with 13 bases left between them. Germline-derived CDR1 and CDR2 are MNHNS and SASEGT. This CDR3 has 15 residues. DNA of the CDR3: TGTGCCAGCAGTGAGCGGGGGCGGAGGCAAGAGACCCAGTACTTC. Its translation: CASSERGRRQETQYF.

Written as DNA, the CDR3 is TGTGCCAGCAGCTTAGATCCGGGACAGGGGGCGGGGGAGCAGTACTTC. Translation: CASSLDPGQGAGEQYF. The chain has TRBV11-2 and TRBJ2-7, with 12 bases matching TRBD1. CDR1 is SGHAT and CDR2 is FQNNGV in the germline V gene. CDR3 size: 16 residues. V dropped 0 bases and J dropped 7; count of bases not matched to a gene: 7.

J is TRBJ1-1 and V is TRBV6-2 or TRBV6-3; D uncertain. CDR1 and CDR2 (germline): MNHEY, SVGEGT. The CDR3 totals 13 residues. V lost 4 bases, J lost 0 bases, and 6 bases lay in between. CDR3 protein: CASSWIMNTEAFF. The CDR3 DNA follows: TGTGCCAGCAGTTGGATTATGAACACTGAAGCTTTCTTT.